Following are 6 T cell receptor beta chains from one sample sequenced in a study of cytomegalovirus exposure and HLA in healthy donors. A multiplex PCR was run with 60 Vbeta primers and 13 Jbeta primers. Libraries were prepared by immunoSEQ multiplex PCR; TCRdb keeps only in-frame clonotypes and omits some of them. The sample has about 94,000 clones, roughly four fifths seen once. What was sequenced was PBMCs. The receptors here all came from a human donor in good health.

The CDR3 loop reads CASRKTPGGFQAFF. DNA of the CDR3: TGTGCCAGCAGGAAAACTCCAGGGGGCTTCCAAGCTTTCTTT. The chain has TRBV7-3 and TRBJ1-1, with TRBD1 matching 8 bases. The CDR3 has 14 amino acids. Per the germline V gene, CDR1 is SGHTA and CDR2 is FQGTGA. V gave up 6 bases and J gave up 9 bases; unmatched junction bases: 12.

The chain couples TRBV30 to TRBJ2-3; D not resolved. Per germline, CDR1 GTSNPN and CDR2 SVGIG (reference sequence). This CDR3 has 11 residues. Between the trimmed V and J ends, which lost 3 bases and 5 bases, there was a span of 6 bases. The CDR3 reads CAWRLGDTQYF. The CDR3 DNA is TGTGCCTGGAGACTCGGAGATACGCAGTATTTT.

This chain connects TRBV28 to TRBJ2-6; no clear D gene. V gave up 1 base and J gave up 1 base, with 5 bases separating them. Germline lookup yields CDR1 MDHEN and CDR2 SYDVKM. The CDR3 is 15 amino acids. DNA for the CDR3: TGTGCCAGCAGTTTATTCCTTTCTGGGGCCAACGTCCTGACTTTC. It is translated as CASSLFLSGANVLTF. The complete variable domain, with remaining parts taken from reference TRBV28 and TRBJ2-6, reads DVKVTQSSRYLVKRTGEKVFLECVQDMDHENMFWYRQDPGLGLRLIYFSYDVKMKEKGDIPEGYSVSREKKERFSLILESASTNQTSMYLCASSLFLSGANVLTFGAGSRLTVL.

CDR3 loop: CASSLGQHSNQPQHF. As DNA, the CDR3 is TGTGCCAGCAGCTTAGGACAGCATAGCAATCAGCCCCAGCATTTT. V is TRBV7-2 and J is TRBJ1-5; TRBD1 is a possible D gene (5 bases). Trimming cost V 1 base and J 0 bases, with 7 bases left between them. Germline V gives CDR1 SGHTA, CDR2 FQGNSA. CDR3 length: 15 amino acids.

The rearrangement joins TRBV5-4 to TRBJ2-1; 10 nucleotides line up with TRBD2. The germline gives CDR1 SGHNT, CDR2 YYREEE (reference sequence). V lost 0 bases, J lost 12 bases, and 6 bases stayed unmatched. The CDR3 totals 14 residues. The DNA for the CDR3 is TGTGCCAGCAGCTTGGAACTAGCGGGAACCGGGCAGTTCTTC. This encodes CASSLELAGTGQFF.

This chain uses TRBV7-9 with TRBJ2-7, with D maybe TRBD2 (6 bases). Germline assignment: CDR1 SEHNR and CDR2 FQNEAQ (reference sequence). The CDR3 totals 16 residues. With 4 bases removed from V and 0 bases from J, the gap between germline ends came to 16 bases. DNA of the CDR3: TGTGCCAGCAGCTGGCCGGAGGGCGGGAACTCCTACGAGCAGTACTTC. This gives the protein CASSWPEGGNSYEQYF. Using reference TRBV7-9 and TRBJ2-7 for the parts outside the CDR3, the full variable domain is DTGVSQNPRHKITKRGQNVTFRCDPISEHNRLYWYRQTLGQGPEFLTYFQNEAQLEKSRLLSDRFSAERPKGSFSTLEIQRTEQGDSAMYLCASSWPEGGNSYEQYFGPGTRLTVT.